The clone carrying this T cell receptor (beta chain) was seen repeatedly, ten times or more. This specimen belongs to a study of T cells after yellow fever vaccination. In the study overall: Preparation used SMART-Seq v4 Ultra Low Input for the low-cell-number fractions.

J was trimmed by 3 bases and V by 7 bases; bases with no gene match: 7. The CDR3 covers 14 residues. The germline V gene encodes CDR1 SGHTA and CDR2 FQGNSA. In TCRdb, the 5' RACE reads were re-called with MiXCR into one record per CDR3 protein. Seen here are some 420,000 distinct CDR3 sequences, approximately 19% observed once, and the top ten hold around 17%. The sample here was PBMCs, taken before the yellow fever booster vaccination. The sequence derives from a man aged 18 to 35 who received the YFV17D yellow fever vaccine. This chain joins TRBV7-2 and TRBJ2-3; 7 bases fit TRBD2. The CDR3 here is CASIRTSSTDTQYF. In nucleotides, the CDR3 is TGTGCCAGCATCAGGACTAGTTCTACAGATACGCAGTATTTT.